The 23 T cell receptor beta chains below were found in one sample sequenced in a study of blood T cell repertoires in COVID-19. Here immunoSEQ multiplex PCR was the method, and the copy in TCRdb shows in-frame clones only, minus some. The data show tens of thousands of clones, about four fifths seen once. The sequenced sample was peripheral blood. Receptors originate from a woman aged 60 to 75 with acute or convalescent COVID-19.

This clone was found a few times. The rearrangement joins TRBV6-4 to TRBJ2-6; D might be TRBD1 (6 bases). Germline CDR1 reads MRHNA; CDR2 reads SNTAGT. The CDR3 is made up of 18 amino acids. V lost 5 bases and J 1 base, leaving 18 bases between the germline ends. CDR3 amino acids: CASSSTGSGPSGANVLTF. The DNA for the CDR3 is TGTGCCAGCAGTTCTACAGGGTCGGGGCCGTCTGGGGCCAACGTCCTGACTTTC.

V usage is TRBV6-4 and J usage is TRBJ2-1; no clear D. Per germline, CDR1 MRHNA and CDR2 SNTAGT. The CDR3 is 16 amino acids. V was cut by 3 bases and J by 0 bases, with 12 bases left in between. The chain's CDR3 is CASSERPRSSYNEQFF. The DNA for the CDR3 is TGTGCCAGCAGTGAAAGGCCACGGAGCTCCTACAATGAGCAGTTCTTC.

This rearrangement joins TRBV6-4 to TRBJ1-4; perhaps TRBD1 as D (5 bases). The ends were cut back, 10 bases at V and 4 bases at J, with 13 bases in the middle. The CDR3 is 13 amino acids. Germline loops: CDR1 MRHNA, CDR2 SNTAGT. The CDR3 region has the DNA TGTGCCACCGCGGGGGGGGGTAATGAAAAACTGTTTTTT. Translation gives CATAGGGNEKLFF.

The V call is TRBV6-6, the J call TRBJ2-3; D call uncertain. Per the germline V gene, CDR1 is MNHNY and CDR2 is SVGAGI (reference sequence). The CDR3 covers 14 residues. V was clipped by 6 bases and J by 4 bases, with 14 bases between them. CDR3 sequence (DNA): TGTGCCAGCAGCTCCCCGAAAGGAGCAGATACGCAGTATTTT. Translation: CASSSPKGADTQYF.

The chain joins TRBV5-1 to TRBJ1-2, with 9 bases that match TRBD1. V gave up 0 bases and J gave up 3 bases; unmatched junction bases: 12. Germline CDR1 is SGHRS and CDR2 is YFSETQ. CDR3 length: 18 amino acids. The CDR3 bases are TGCGCCAGCAGCTTGGCGATTACGGGACAGGGATACGACTATGGCTACACCTTC. It yields the protein CASSLAITGQGYDYGYTF.

This sequence joins TRBV5-4 and TRBJ1-1; maybe TRBD1 (6 bases). CDR1 and CDR2 (germline): SGHNT, YYREEE (reference sequence). V lost 0 bases and J lost 1, with 10 bases in between. There are 15 residues in the CDR3. DNA for the CDR3: TGTGCCAGCAGCTTGGACAGGGCGCGGAACACTGAAGCTTTCTTT. This translates into CASSLDRARNTEAFF.

V is TRBV3-1 (or the pseudogene TRBV3-2) and J is TRBJ2-1; D call uncertain. This CDR3 has 12 amino acids. Trimming left V 1 base short and J 10 bases short, with 8 bases between. Germline assignment: CDR1 LGHDT and CDR2 YNNKEL (reference sequence). As DNA, the CDR3 is TGTGCCAGCAGCCAAGCCCCAGCGGAGCAGTTCTTC. Translating gives CASSQAPAEQFF.

V is TRBV6-5 and J is TRBJ1-1; TRBD1 aligns across 7 bases. The ends lost 2 bases at V and 5 bases at J; junction bases unmatched: 5. Germline-derived CDR1 and CDR2 are MNHEY and SVGAGI. CDR3 size: 14 residues. The CDR3 reads CASSYVSGGTEAFF. The CDR3 nucleotides are TGTGCCAGCAGTTACGTGTCAGGGGGGACTGAAGCTTTCTTT.

This clone was seen only a few times. Relative to the germline gene, one junction end is altered; a read error may explain this. The chain has TRBV7-2 and TRBJ1-1; D uncertain. Germline V lookup: CDR1 SGHTA, CDR2 FQGNSA. The CDR3 consists of 11 residues. The CDR3 spells CASSLRRDLLF. The CDR3 DNA follows: TGTGCCAGCAGCTTACGGAGAGACTTACTCTTT.

This clone appeared once. The chain links TRBV10-1 to TRBJ1-1; D is unresolved. The CDR3 contains 13 residues. Germline CDR1 WNHNN, CDR2 SYGVQD (reference sequence). Trimming stripped 4 bases from V and 1 base from J, with 7 bases between. CDR3: CASSARGNTEAFF. The CDR3 region has the DNA TGCGCCAGCAGTGCGCGGGGGAACACTGAAGCTTTCTTT.

This clone occurred a few times. At one boundary the junction diverges from the germline segment, which might be a read error. The V and J genes are TRBV24-1 and TRBJ1-1; tentatively, D is TRBD1 (6 bases). This CDR3 has 14 amino acids. The V gene's germline CDR1 is KGHDR and CDR2 SFDVKD. In DNA form, the CDR3 reads TGTGCCACCAGAGATTCGACAGGGAACACTGAAGCTTTCTTT. It encodes CATRDSTGNTEAFF.

V usage is TRBV29-1 and J usage is TRBJ1-2, with 9 bases aligning to TRBD1. This CDR3 contains 12 residues. Germline CDR1 and CDR2: SQVTM and ANQGSEA. With 5 bases clipped from V and 7 bases from J, the junction kept 5 bases outside the gene matches. The CDR3 nucleotides are TGCAGCGTTCCCGGGACAGGGAGTGGCTACACCTTC. Its translation: CSVPGTGSGYTF.

The chain uses TRBV2 and TRBJ1-1, with TRBD1 as a possible D gene (5 bases). The germline V gene encodes CDR1 SNHLY and CDR2 FYNNEI. CDR3 length: 15 amino acids. Trimming stripped 6 bases from V and 2 bases from J, with 16 bases between. The CDR3 DNA follows: TGTGCCAGCAGGGGGTTTACAGGCCCCAACACTGAAGCTTTCTTT. Translating it yields CASRGFTGPNTEAFF.

V gene TRBV6-4 combines with J gene TRBJ1-3; 9 bases are a match to TRBD1. The germline CDR1 and CDR2 sequences are MRHNA and SNTAGT. Trimming took 5 bases from V and 8 from J; bases not matched to a gene: 4. The CDR3 contains 13 residues. CDR3 region: CASSLDRGDTIYF. CDR3 DNA: TGTGCCAGCAGTTTGGACAGGGGTGACACCATATATTTT.

The chain joins TRBV10-3 to TRBJ1-2, with TRBD1 identical over 11 bases. V trimming: 3 bases; J trimming: 6 bases; junction bases outside the gene matches: 6. The CDR3 consists of 15 residues. Per germline, CDR1 ENHRY and CDR2 SYGVKD. CDR3 region: CAISDGTGGKDGYTF. The CDR3 DNA reads TGTGCCATCAGTGACGGGACAGGGGGTAAAGATGGCTACACCTTC.

The V gene is TRBV5-5, the J gene TRBJ2-7, with D possibly TRBD1 on 6 matching bases. Germline values: CDR1 SGHKS, CDR2 YYEKEE (reference sequence). Trimming shortened V by 4 bases and J by 0 bases, and 14 bases separated the two germline ends. The CDR3 extends over 15 amino acids. The CDR3 nucleotides are TGTGCCAGCAGCCATGAGGGGGTTAGCTCCTACGAGCAGTACTTC. Encoded protein: CASSHEGVSSYEQYF.

There are a few counts of this clone. The CDR3 bases are TGCGCCAGCAGGGAGGGGGGGCCGGGCACAGATACGCAGTATTTT. It translates to CASREGGPGTDTQYF. The chain recombines TRBV5-1 with TRBJ2-3; the D gene is possibly TRBD2 (7 bases). Trimming shortened V by 5 bases and J by 1 base, and 14 bases separated the two germline ends. CDR1 is SGHRS, CDR2 YFSETQ, per germline. This CDR3 region has 15 residues.

J is TRBJ1-1 and V is TRBV9; 8 bases map to TRBD1. J was trimmed by 5 bases and V by 2 bases; bases with no gene match: 5. The V gene's germline CDR1 is SGDLS and CDR2 YYNGEE. There are 14 residues in the CDR3. This CDR3 reads CASSVTGGETEAFF. The CDR3 DNA follows: TGTGCCAGCAGCGTTACAGGGGGGGAAACTGAAGCTTTCTTT.

The chain recombines TRBV19 with TRBJ1-6, with D possibly matching TRBD1 (5 bases). Germline CDR1 reads LNHDA; CDR2 reads SQIVND (reference sequence). V was cut by 5 bases and J by 7 bases, with 12 bases left in between. The CDR3 covers 14 residues. In DNA form, the CDR3 reads TGTGCCAGTAGTGGAACAGGTGGAAATTCACCCCTCCACTTT. Protein product: CASSGTGGNSPLHF.

The rearrangement joins TRBV18 to TRBJ1-1; no reliable D call. The germline V gene has CDR1 KGHSH and CDR2 LQKENI. V lost 3 bases and J 3 bases, leaving 8 bases between the germline ends. The CDR3 sequence is 13 residues long. This CDR3 is CASSPSRDTEAFF. The CDR3 nucleotides are TGTGCCAGCTCACCGAGCCGGGACACTGAAGCTTTCTTT.

The CDR3 sequence is CASSLSKWGQVEAFF. Written as DNA, the CDR3 is TGTGCCAGCAGTCTTTCAAAATGGGGGCAAGTGGAAGCTTTCTTT. The V and J genes are TRBV2 and TRBJ1-1, with D tentatively TRBD1 (6 bases). The CDR3 consists of 15 residues. The germline V gene encodes CDR1 SNHLY and CDR2 FYNNEI. V was pared by 5 bases and J by 8 bases, with 21 bases between. The full variable domain, rest sourced from reference TRBV2 and TRBJ1-1, is EPEVTQTPSHQVTQMGQEVILRCVPISNHLYFYWYRQILGQKVEFLVSFYNNEISEKSEIFDDQFSVERPDGSNFTLKIRSTKLEDSAMYFCASSLSKWGQVEAFFGQGTRLTVV.

The V and J genes are TRBV7-9 and TRBJ1-3; TRBD1 matches 9 bases. The germline V gene encodes CDR1 SEHNR and CDR2 FQNEAQ (reference sequence). V trimming: 5 bases; J trimming: 2 bases; junction bases outside the gene matches: 10. The CDR3 spans 17 residues. CDR3: CASSGSGTGLTGNTIYF. The DNA of the CDR3 is TGTGCCAGCAGCGGGTCCGGGACAGGGCTTACTGGAAACACCATATATTTT.

The chain carries TRBV19 and TRBJ2-1, with 12 nucleotides matching TRBD1. V was pared by 3 bases and J by 7 bases, with 4 bases of the junction left unmatched. The CDR3 has 15 amino acids. Germline V gives CDR1 LNHDA, CDR2 SQIVND (reference sequence). CDR3: CASSIGTGGLNEQFF. The CDR3 nucleotides are TGTGCCAGTAGTATTGGGACAGGGGGCCTGAATGAGCAGTTCTTC.